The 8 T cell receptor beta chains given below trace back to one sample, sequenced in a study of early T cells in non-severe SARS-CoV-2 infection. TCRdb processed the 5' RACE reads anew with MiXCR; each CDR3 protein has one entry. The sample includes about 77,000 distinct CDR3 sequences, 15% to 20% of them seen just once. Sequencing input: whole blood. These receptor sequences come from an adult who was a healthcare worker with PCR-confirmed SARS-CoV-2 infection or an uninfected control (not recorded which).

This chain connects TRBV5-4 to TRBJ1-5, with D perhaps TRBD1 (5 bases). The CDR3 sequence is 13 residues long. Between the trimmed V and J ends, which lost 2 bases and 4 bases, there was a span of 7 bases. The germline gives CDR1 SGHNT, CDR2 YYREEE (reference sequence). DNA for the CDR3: TGTGCCAGCAGCTTTGCAGGGAATCAGCCCCAGCATTTT. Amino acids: CASSFAGNQPQHF.

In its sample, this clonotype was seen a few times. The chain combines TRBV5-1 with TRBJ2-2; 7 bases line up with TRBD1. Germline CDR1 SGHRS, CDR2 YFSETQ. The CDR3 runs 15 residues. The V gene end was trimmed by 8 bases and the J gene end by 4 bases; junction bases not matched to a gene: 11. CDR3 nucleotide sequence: TGCGCCAGTAACTCCGGGACAGACTTCACCGGGGAGCTGTTTTTT. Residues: CASNSGTDFTGELFF.

The CDR3 bases are TGTGCCAGCACCCCGGGGGGGCTAGGGAGCGATGAGCAGTTCTTC. Translation gives CASTPGGLGSDEQFF. The chain couples TRBV7-3 to TRBJ2-1, with 8 bases lining up with TRBD2. Germline CDR1 reads SGHTA; CDR2 reads FQGTGA. The ends lost 7 bases at V and 8 bases at J; junction bases unmatched: 13. The CDR3 has 15 amino acids.

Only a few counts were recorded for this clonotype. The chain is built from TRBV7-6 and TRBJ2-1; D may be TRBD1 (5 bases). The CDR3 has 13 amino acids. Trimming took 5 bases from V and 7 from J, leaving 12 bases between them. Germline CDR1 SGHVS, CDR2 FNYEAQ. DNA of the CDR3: TGTGCCAGCAGCCCTGAACAGGATAATGAGCAGTTCTTC. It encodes CASSPEQDNEQFF.

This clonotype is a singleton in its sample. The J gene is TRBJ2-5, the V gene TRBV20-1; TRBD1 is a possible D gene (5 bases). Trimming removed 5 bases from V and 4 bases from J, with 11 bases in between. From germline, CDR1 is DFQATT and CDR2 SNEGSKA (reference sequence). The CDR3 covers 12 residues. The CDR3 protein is CSAWGRGETQYF. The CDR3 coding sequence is TGCAGTGCTTGGGGCCGCGGAGAGACCCAGTACTTC.

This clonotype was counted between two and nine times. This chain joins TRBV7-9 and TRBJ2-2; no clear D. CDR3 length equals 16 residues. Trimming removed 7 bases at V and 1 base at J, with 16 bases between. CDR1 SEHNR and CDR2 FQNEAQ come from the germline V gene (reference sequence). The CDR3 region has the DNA TGTGCCAGCAAATCCGTTGGGTCAGGGAACACCGGGGAGCTGTTTTTT. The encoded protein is CASKSVGSGNTGELFF.

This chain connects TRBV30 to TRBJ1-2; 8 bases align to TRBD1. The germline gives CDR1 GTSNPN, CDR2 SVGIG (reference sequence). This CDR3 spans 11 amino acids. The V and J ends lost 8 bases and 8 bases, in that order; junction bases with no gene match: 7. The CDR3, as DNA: TGTGCCCGGCAACAGGGGGACGGCTACACCTTC. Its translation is CARQQGDGYTF.

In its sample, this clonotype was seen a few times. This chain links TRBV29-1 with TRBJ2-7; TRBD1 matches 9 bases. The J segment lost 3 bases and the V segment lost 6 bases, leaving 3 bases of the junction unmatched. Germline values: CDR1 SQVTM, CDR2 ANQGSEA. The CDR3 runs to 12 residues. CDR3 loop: CSVGQGNYEQYF. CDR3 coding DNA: TGCAGCGTCGGACAGGGGAACTACGAGCAGTACTTC.